The present entry profiles one TCR beta chain with its context. What it binds is unknown. The CDR3 extends over 16 amino acids. Looked up from germline, CDR1 is MGHRA and CDR2 is YSYEKL. Trimming pared 4 bases from V and 0 bases from J, leaving 16 bases between. Treatment in this sample: about 20 received Ad26.COV2.S at low or high dose, single or two shots; 5 received placebo; per-sample allocation not given. Samples were taken on day 63 after the first vaccine or placebo injection. The sample comes from a study of Ad26.COV2.S vaccination and SARS-CoV-2 variants. Study-wide results and caveats: Placebo and vaccine recipients had non-spike TCR breadth that was similar. Individuals receiving vaccine had higher spike-specific TCR breadth than placebo recipients did.

The assay was immunoSEQ multiplex PCR, and TCRdb's table has in-frame clones only and misses some. The top ten hold about 3.6% of the sample, which has fewer than 400,000 clones, around 85% seen once. This chain uses TRBV4-1 with TRBJ2-7; D is uncertain. The sample was peripheral blood, taken in a trial of Ad26.COV2.S vaccine versus placebo. The source of this sequence is a person between 18 and 65 years old who received the Ad26.COV2.S COVID-19 vaccine or a placebo. In DNA form, the CDR3 reads TGCGCCAGCAGCCCCGTAGGCAGGACCCACTCCTACGAGCAGTACTTC. Translating it yields CASSPVGRTHSYEQYF.